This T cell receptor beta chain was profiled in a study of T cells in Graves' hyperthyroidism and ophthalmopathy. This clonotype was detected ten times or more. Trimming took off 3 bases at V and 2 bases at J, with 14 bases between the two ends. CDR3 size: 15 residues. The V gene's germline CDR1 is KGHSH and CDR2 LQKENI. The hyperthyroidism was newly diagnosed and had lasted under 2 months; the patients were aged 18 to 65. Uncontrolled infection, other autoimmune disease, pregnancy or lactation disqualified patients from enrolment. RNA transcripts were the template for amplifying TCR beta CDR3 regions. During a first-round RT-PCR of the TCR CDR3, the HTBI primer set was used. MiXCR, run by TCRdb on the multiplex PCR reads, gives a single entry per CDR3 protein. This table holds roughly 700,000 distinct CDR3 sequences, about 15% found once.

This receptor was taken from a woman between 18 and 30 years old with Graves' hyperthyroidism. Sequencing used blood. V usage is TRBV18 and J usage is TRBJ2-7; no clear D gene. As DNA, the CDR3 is TGTGCCAGCTCACCTCTCGACCTGTCAACCTACGAGCAGTACTTC. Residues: CASSPLDLSTYEQYF.